The rows below give T cell receptor beta chains drawn from one sample of a study of cytomegalovirus exposure and HLA in healthy donors. Profiled with immunoSEQ multiplex PCR; TCRdb holds only in-frame clones, not every one. The table records around 180,000 clones, roughly 86% of them present only once. Input material: PBMCs. Every receptor here comes from a woman aged 18-29 years in good health and CMV-seronegative. CDR3s include the opening cysteine and the closing phenylalanine or tryptophan. Each record gives: CDR3 DNA, CDR3 protein, V gene, clone size, J gene, CDR3 length, D gene. The D gene is left open where the match is weak. Clone size is given for some rows only: seen once, a few or many times, or a class if the clone is expanded.

CDR3 DNA: TGTGCCAGCAGCCCCTTCCGACAGGGGGGTGAAAAACTGTTTTTT
CDR3 protein: CASSPFRQGGEKLFF
V gene: TRBV7-2
clone size: .
J gene: TRBJ1-4
CDR3 length: 15
D gene: TRBD1

CDR3 DNA: TGCGCCAGCAGCTCGGAAGGGAGTCAGCCCCAGCATTTT
CDR3 protein: CASSSEGSQPQHF
V gene: TRBV5-1
clone size: .
J gene: TRBJ1-5
CDR3 length: 13
D gene: .

CDR3 DNA: TGTGCCAGCAGCTTAGGTCAGGGCGGCACTGAAGCTTTCTTT
CDR3 protein: CASSLGQGGTEAFF
V gene: TRBV13
clone size: .
J gene: TRBJ1-1
CDR3 length: 14
D gene: .

CDR3 DNA: TGCGCCAGCAGCTTGTCCGCGACAGGGACCTACGAGCAGTACTTC
CDR3 protein: CASSLSATGTYEQYF
V gene: TRBV5-1
clone size: .
J gene: TRBJ2-7
CDR3 length: 15
D gene: TRBD1

CDR3 DNA: TGTGCCAGCAGCTTGTACAGGGCGAACACTGAAGCTTTCTTT
CDR3 protein: CASSLYRANTEAFF
V gene: TRBV5-6
clone size: .
J gene: TRBJ1-1
CDR3 length: 14
D gene: .

CDR3 DNA: TGTGCCAGCAGCCCACAGGACCGCTATGGCTACACCTTC
CDR3 protein: CASSPQDRYGYTF
V gene: TRBV14
clone size: .
J gene: TRBJ1-2
CDR3 length: 13
D gene: .

CDR3 DNA: TGTGCCTGTAACAACAGGGGGCGCAACTATGGCTACACCTTC
CDR3 protein: CACNNRGRNYGYTF
V gene: TRBV30
clone size: .
J gene: TRBJ1-2
CDR3 length: 14
D gene: TRBD1

CDR3 DNA: TGTGCCAGCAGCGGGAGTCGAACCACGGGCTACACCTTC
CDR3 protein: CASSGSRTTGYTF
V gene: TRBV9
clone size: .
J gene: TRBJ1-2
CDR3 length: 13
D gene: .

CDR3 DNA: TGCGCCAGCAGCTTGGAGGGGGGGCGCTTTCGGGAGCTGTTTTTT
CDR3 protein: CASSLEGGRFRELFF
V gene: TRBV5-1
clone size: .
J gene: TRBJ2-2
CDR3 length: 15
D gene: .

CDR3 DNA: TGTGCCAGCAGTTTAGGCCCAGACAAGTCGTACAATTCACCCCTCCACTTT
CDR3 protein: CASSLGPDKSYNSPLHF
V gene: TRBV28
clone size: .
J gene: TRBJ1-6
CDR3 length: 17
D gene: .

CDR3 DNA: TGCGCCAGCAGCCCGCATAAGACAGGGAGGACAGATACGCAGTATTTT
CDR3 protein: CASSPHKTGRTDTQYF
V gene: TRBV4-1
clone size: .
J gene: TRBJ2-3
CDR3 length: 16
D gene: .

CDR3 DNA: TGTGCCAGCTCAGTGGGACTAGCGAGTCGCTACAATGAGCAGTTCTTC
CDR3 protein: CASSVGLASRYNEQFF
V gene: TRBV18
clone size: .
J gene: TRBJ2-1
CDR3 length: 16
D gene: TRBD2

CDR3 DNA: TGTGCCAGCATTAGGGGACTAGCGGGGGGTCGAAGCTCCTACAATGAGCAGTTCTTC
CDR3 protein: CASIRGLAGGRSSYNEQFF
V gene: TRBV5-4
clone size: .
J gene: TRBJ2-1
CDR3 length: 19
D gene: TRBD2

CDR3 DNA: TGTGCCAGCAGCTTGTACGGGAGGAGGGACAATGAGCAGTTCTTC
CDR3 protein: CASSLYGRRDNEQFF
V gene: TRBV5-4
clone size: few
J gene: TRBJ2-1
CDR3 length: 15
D gene: TRBD2

CDR3 DNA: TGTGCCAGTAGTATTGGCGCGGCACTAATCCAAGAGACCCAGTACTTC
CDR3 protein: CASSIGAALIQETQYF
V gene: TRBV19
clone size: .
J gene: TRBJ2-5
CDR3 length: 16
D gene: .

CDR3 DNA: TGCGCCAGCAGCTTGAGAGGGGGCTATGGCTACACCTTC
CDR3 protein: CASSLRGGYGYTF
V gene: TRBV5-1
clone size: once
J gene: TRBJ1-2
CDR3 length: 13
D gene: .

CDR3 DNA: TGCAGCGTTGTCCCAGGGGACACTGAAGCTTTCTTT
CDR3 protein: CSVVPGDTEAFF
V gene: TRBV29-1
clone size: .
J gene: TRBJ1-1
CDR3 length: 12
D gene: .

CDR3 DNA: TGTGCCAGCAGTGACTCATTCAGGGAAGAGCAGTTCTTC
CDR3 protein: CASSDSFREEQFF
V gene: TRBV2
clone size: .
J gene: TRBJ2-1
CDR3 length: 13
D gene: .

CDR3 DNA: TGTGCCAGCAGTGAGGGTTTGAATCAGCCCCAGCATTTT
CDR3 protein: CASSEGLNQPQHF
V gene: TRBV27
clone size: .
J gene: TRBJ1-5
CDR3 length: 13
D gene: .

CDR3 DNA: TGTGCCAGCAGCTTGGGTAGGGAGATGAACACTGAAGCTTTCTTT
CDR3 protein: CASSLGREMNTEAFF
V gene: TRBV5-4
clone size: .
J gene: TRBJ1-1
CDR3 length: 15
D gene: .

CDR3 DNA: TGTGCCAGTAGTAGGCGGGAGTTCCCCTACGAGCAGTACTTC
CDR3 protein: CASSRREFPYEQYF
V gene: TRBV19
clone size: .
J gene: TRBJ2-7
CDR3 length: 14
D gene: TRBD2

CDR3 DNA: TGTGCCAGCAGCTTGGTGGGGGCTCGCTTAAATACGCAGTATTTT
CDR3 protein: CASSLVGARLNTQYF
V gene: TRBV5-6
clone size: .
J gene: TRBJ2-3
CDR3 length: 15
D gene: .

CDR3 DNA: TGCAGCGCCGCGCTCATCGTGGGACAGGGGGCAGGGGAGCTGTTTTTT
CDR3 protein: CSAALIVGQGAGELFF
V gene: TRBV29-1
clone size: .
J gene: TRBJ2-2
CDR3 length: 16
D gene: TRBD1

CDR3 DNA: TGTGCCAGCAGCCAATTTAGAGGGACAGGGATCCACGAGCAGTACTTC
CDR3 protein: CASSQFRGTGIHEQYF
V gene: TRBV14
clone size: .
J gene: TRBJ2-7
CDR3 length: 16
D gene: TRBD1

CDR3 DNA: TGTGCCAGCAGCTTAGGGCGGGACAATGAGCAGTTCTTC
CDR3 protein: CASSLGRDNEQFF
V gene: TRBV6-6
clone size: .
J gene: TRBJ2-1
CDR3 length: 13
D gene: .

CDR3 DNA: TGTGCCACCAGCAGAGAGCAGGCCTACGAGCAGTACTTC
CDR3 protein: CATSREQAYEQYF
V gene: TRBV15
clone size: .
J gene: TRBJ2-7
CDR3 length: 13
D gene: .

CDR3 DNA: TGCGCCAGCAGTCGTGAGACTAGCGGCACAGATACGCAGTATTTT
CDR3 protein: CASSRETSGTDTQYF
V gene: TRBV10-1
clone size: once
J gene: TRBJ2-3
CDR3 length: 15
D gene: TRBD2